This T cell receptor (beta chain) was sequenced in a study of cytomegalovirus exposure and HLA in healthy donors. The PCR made use of 60 Vbeta and 13 Jbeta primers. Assay used: immunoSEQ multiplex PCR; TCRdb lists only in-frame clones, some missing. Among some 180,000 clones, 8.5% to 10% were seen once, and the ten largest hold 1% to 1.5%. The CDR3 runs 13 residues. The germline V gene has CDR1 SNHLY and CDR2 FYNNEI. The germline V and J ends were trimmed by 4 bases and 4 bases, with 10 bases remaining between them. Source material: PBMCs. The receptor was isolated from a woman aged 25 to 39 in good health and CMV-seropositive. The rearrangement uses TRBV2 and TRBJ1-2; D is unclear. CDR3 nucleotide sequence: TGTGCCAGCAGTGGAGGAGGTCTCTATGGCTACACCTTC. Its protein product is CASSGGGLYGYTF.